The entry that follows covers one T cell receptor beta chain sequence. The antigen is unknown. The sample comes from a study of cytomegalovirus exposure and HLA in healthy donors. Regarding the study as a whole: Productive rates of about 87% or about 30% were seen for most TCR beta V segments in an earlier analysis. Several V segments, TRBV6-2 and TRBV6-3 among them, could not be told apart and were dropped. Donors belonging to an Asian-associated ancestry cluster reportedly showed fewer N-insertions in productive TCRs than the roughly 700-donor mean, according to what a later analysis found.

The V segment lost 5 bases and the J segment 3 bases; nucleotides outside the gene matches: 6. This CDR3 spans 15 amino acids. CDR1 is MGHRA and CDR2 is YSYEKL in the germline V gene. 13 Jbeta primers and 60 Vbeta primers were used for the PCR. Original data processing: It was a later analysis that counted about 80 million unique TCR beta chains, of which approximately 11 million were shared. Data came from immunoSEQ multiplex PCR; TCRdb stores just in-frame clones and leaves some out. V and J calls and clone size are as listed in that table; D and trimming were resolved from the DNA. The sample has about 210,000 clones; the top ten hold 0.75% to 1%.

The sample was PBMCs. V usage is TRBV4-1 and J usage is TRBJ2-1; 8 bases agree with TRBD2. The source is a woman in her thirties in good health and CMV-seropositive. This CDR3 is CASSFSGSDYNEQFF. The CDR3 DNA sequence: TGCGCCAGCAGCTTCAGCGGGAGTGACTACAATGAGCAGTTCTTC.